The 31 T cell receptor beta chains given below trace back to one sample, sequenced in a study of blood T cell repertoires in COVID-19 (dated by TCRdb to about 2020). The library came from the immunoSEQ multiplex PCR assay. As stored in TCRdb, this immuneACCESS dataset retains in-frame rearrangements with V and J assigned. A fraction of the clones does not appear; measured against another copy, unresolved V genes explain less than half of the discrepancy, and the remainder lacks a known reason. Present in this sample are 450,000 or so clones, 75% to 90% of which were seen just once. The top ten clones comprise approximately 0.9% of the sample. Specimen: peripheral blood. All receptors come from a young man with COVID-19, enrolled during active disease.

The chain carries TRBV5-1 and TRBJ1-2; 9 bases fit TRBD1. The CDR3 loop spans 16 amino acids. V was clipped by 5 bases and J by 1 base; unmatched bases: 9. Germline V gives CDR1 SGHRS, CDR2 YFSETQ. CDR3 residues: CASSPGTGSLNYGYTF. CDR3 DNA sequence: TGCGCCAGCAGTCCCGGGACAGGGTCCCTTAACTATGGCTACACCTTC. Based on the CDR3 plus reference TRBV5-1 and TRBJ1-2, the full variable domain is KAGVTQTPRYLIKTRGQQVTLSCSPISGHRSVSWYQQTPGQGLQFLFEYFSETQRNKGNFPGRFSGRQFSNSRSEMNVSTLELGDSALYLCASSPGTGSLNYGYTFGSGTRLTVV.

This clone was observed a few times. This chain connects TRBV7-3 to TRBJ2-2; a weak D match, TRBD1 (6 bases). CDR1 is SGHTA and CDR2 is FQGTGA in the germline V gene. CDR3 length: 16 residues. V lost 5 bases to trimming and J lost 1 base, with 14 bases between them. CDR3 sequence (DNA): TGTGCCAGCAGCGTAGGGGGAAGGGGGAACACCGGGGAGCTGTTTTTT. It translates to CASSVGGRGNTGELFF. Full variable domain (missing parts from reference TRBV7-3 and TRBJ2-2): GAGVSQTPSNKVTEKGKYVELRCDPISGHTALYWYRQSLGQGPEFLIYFQGTGAADDSGLPNDRFFAVRPEGSVSTLKIQRTERGDSAVYLCASSVGGRGNTGELFFGEGSRLTVL.

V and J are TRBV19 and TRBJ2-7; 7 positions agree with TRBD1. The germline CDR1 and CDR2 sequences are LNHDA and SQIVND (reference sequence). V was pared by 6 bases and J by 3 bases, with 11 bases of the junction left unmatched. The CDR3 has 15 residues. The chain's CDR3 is CASRAGTRGFYEQYF. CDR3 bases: TGTGCCAGTAGAGCCGGGACCAGGGGGTTCTACGAGCAGTACTTC.

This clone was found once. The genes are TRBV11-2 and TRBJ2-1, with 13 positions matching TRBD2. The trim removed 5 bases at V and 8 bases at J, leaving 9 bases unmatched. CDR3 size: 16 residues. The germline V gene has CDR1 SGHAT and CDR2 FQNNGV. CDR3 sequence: CASSPTSGGAMDEQFF. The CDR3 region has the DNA TGTGCCAGCAGCCCCACTAGCGGGGGGGCCATGGATGAGCAGTTCTTC.

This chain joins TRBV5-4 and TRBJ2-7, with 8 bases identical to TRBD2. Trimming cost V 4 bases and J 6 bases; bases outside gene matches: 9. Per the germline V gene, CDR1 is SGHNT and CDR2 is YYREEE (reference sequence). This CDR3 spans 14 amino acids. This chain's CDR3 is CASSPGGLEREQYF. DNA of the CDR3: TGTGCCAGCAGCCCGGGGGGACTAGAGCGCGAGCAGTACTTC. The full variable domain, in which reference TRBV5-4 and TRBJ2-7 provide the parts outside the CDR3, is ETGVTQSPTHLIKTRGQQVTLRCSSQSGHNTVSWYQQALGQGPQFIFQYYREEENGRGNFPPRFSGLQFPNYSSELNVNALELDDSALYLCASSPGGLEREQYFGPGTRLTVT.

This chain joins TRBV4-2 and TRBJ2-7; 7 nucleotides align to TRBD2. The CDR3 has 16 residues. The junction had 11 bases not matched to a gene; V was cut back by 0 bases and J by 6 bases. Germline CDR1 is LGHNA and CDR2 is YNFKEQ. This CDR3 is CASSQDGSGTVREQYF. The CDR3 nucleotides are TGTGCCAGCAGCCAAGACGGGAGCGGGACTGTCCGCGAGCAGTACTTC.

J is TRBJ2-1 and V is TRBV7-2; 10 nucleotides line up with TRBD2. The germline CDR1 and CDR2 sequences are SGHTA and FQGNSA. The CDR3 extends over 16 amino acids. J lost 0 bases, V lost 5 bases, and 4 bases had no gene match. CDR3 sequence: CASSPSGRSSYNEQFF. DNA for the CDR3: TGTGCCAGCAGCCCTAGCGGGAGAAGCTCCTACAATGAGCAGTTCTTC.

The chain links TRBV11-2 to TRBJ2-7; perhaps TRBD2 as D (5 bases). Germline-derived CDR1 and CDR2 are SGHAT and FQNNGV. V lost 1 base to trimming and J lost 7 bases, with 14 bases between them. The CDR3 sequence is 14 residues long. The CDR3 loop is CASSLGQNGEEQYF. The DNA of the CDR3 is TGTGCCAGCAGCTTAGGTCAGAACGGGGAAGAGCAGTACTTC.

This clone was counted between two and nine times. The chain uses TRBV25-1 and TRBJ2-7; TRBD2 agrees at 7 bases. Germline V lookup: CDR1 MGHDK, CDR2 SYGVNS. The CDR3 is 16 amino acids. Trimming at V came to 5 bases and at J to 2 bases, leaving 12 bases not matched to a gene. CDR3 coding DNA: TGTGCCAGCAGTCTGGGGGGAGGGCCCTACCCCTACGAGCAGTACTTC. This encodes CASSLGGGPYPYEQYF.

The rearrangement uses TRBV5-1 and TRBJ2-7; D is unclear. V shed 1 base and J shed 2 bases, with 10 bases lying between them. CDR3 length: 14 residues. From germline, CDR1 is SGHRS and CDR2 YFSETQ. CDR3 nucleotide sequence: TGCGCCAGCAGCTTGTACAGTGTCGCCTACGAGCAGTACTTC. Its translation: CASSLYSVAYEQYF.

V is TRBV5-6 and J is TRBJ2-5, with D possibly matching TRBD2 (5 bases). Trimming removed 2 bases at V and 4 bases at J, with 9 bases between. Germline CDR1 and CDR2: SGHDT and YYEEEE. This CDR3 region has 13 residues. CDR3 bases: TGTGCCAGCAGCTTCACGGGGATAGAGACCCAGTACTTC. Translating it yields CASSFTGIETQYF.

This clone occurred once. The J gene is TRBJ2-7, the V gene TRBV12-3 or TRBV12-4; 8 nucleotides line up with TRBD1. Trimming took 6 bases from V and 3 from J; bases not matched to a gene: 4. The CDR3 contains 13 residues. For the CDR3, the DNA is TGTGCCAGCAGGGTCACAGGGGGCTACGAGCAGTACTTC. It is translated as CASRVTGGYEQYF.

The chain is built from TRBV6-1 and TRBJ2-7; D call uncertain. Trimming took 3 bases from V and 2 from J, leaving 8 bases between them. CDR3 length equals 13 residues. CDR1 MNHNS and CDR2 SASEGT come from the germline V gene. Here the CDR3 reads CASSEGSPYEQYF. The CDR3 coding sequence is TGTGCCAGCAGTGAGGGCAGCCCCTACGAGCAGTACTTC.

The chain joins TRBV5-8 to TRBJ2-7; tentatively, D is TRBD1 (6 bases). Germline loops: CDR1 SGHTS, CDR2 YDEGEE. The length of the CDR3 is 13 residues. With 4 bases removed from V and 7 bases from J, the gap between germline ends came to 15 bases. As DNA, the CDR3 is TGTGCCAGCAGCCAACGACAGGCCCCGGAGCAGTACTTC. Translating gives CASSQRQAPEQYF.

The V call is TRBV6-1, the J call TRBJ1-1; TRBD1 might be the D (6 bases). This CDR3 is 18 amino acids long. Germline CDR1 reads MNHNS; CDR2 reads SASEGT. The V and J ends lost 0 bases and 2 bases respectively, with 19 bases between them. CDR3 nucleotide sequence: TGTGCCAGCAGTGAAGCAGTGGGCAGGGGAAAGGGAAACACTGAAGCTTTCTTT. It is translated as CASSEAVGRGKGNTEAFF.

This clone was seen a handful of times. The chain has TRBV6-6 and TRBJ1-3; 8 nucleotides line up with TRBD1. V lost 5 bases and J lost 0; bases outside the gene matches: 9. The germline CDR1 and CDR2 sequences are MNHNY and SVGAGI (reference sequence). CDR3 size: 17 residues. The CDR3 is CASSRTGSLHSGNTIYF. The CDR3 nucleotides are TGTGCCAGCAGTCGGACAGGGTCCCTTCACTCTGGAAACACCATATATTTT.

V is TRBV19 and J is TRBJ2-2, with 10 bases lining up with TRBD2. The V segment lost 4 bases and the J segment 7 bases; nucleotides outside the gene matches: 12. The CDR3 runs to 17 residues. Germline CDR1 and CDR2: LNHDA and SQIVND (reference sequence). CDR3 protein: CASSTEWTSGSGGELFF. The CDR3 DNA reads TGTGCCAGTAGTACCGAATGGACTAGCGGTTCTGGCGGGGAGCTGTTTTTT.

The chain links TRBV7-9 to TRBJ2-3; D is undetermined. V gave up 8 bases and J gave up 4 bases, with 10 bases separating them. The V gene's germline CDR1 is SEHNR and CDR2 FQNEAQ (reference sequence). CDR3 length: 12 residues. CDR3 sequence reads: CASDRGSDTQYF. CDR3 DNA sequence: TGTGCCAGCGATAGAGGATCAGATACGCAGTATTTT.

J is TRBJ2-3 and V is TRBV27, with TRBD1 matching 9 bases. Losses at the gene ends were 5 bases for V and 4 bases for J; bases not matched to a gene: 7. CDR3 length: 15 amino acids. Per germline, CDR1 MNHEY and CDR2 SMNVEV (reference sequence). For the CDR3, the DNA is TGTGCCAGCAGTCTCACCGGGACAGGGTCAGATACGCAGTATTTT. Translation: CASSLTGTGSDTQYF.

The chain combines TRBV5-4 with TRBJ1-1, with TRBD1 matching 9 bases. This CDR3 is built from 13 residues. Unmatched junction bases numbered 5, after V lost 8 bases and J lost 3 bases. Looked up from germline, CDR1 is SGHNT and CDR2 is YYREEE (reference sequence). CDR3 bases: TGTGCCAGTAAACAGGGGGCGGACACTGAAGCTTTCTTT. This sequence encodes CASKQGADTEAFF.

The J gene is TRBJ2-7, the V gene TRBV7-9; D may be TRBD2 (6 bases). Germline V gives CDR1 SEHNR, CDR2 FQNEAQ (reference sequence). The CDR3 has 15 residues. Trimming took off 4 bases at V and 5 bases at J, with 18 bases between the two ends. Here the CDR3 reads CASSSSLGRRNEQYF. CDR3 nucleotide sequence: TGTGCCAGCAGCTCATCATTGGGGAGGAGGAACGAGCAGTACTTC.

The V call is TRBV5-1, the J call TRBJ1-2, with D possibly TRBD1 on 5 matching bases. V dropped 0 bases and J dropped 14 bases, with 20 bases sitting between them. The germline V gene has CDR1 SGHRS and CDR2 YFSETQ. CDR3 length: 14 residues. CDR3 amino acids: CASSLDRRQGEKTF. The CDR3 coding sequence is TGCGCCAGCAGCTTGGACAGGCGCCAGGGTGAGAAAACCTTC.

The CDR3 reads CASSLVFQDSYNEQFF. In DNA form, the CDR3 reads TGTGCCAGCAGCTTAGTTTTTCAGGACTCCTACAATGAGCAGTTCTTC. This chain links TRBV7-9 with TRBJ2-1; D uncertain. Germline CDR1 SEHNR, CDR2 FQNEAQ (reference sequence). CDR3 size: 16 residues. Trimming removed 1 base from V and 0 bases from J, with 10 bases in between.

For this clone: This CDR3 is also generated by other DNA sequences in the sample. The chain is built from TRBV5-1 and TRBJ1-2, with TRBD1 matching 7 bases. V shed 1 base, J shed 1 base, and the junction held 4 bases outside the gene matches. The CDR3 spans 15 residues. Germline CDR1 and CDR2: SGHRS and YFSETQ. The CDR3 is CASSLSQGSNYGYTF. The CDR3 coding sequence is TGCGCCAGCAGCTTGTCACAGGGGAGTAACTATGGCTACACCTTC.

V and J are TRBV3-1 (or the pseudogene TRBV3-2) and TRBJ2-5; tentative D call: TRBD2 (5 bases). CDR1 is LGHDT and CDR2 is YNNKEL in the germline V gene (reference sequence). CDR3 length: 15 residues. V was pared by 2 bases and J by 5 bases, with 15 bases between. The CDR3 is CASSQPGLSPETQYF. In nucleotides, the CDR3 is TGTGCCAGCAGCCAACCCGGACTCTCCCCTGAGACCCAGTACTTC.

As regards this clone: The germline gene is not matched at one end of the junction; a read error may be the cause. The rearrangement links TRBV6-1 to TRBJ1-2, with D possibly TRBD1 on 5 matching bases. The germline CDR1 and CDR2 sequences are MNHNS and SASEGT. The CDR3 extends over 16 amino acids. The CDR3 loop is CASTEIGPDTGNGYTF. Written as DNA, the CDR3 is TGTGCCAGCACTGAAATTGGGCCTGACACAGGCAATGGCTACACCTTC.

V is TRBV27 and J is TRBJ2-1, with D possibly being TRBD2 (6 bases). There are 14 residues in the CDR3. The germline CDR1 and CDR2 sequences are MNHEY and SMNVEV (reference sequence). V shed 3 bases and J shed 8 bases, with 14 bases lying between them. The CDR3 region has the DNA TGTGCCAGCAGTTTGGGTCGGGAGTTGGATGAGCAGTTCTTC. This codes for CASSLGRELDEQFF.

In nucleotides, the CDR3 is TGTGCCAGTAGTTATAGCGGGAATTCTCGAAATGAGCAGTTCTTC. It codes for CASSYSGNSRNEQFF. The chain carries TRBV19 and TRBJ2-1, with 8 bases that match TRBD2. Looked up from germline, CDR1 is LNHDA and CDR2 is SQIVND (reference sequence). This CDR3 contains 15 residues. Trimming took 5 bases from V and 7 from J; bases not matched to a gene: 10.

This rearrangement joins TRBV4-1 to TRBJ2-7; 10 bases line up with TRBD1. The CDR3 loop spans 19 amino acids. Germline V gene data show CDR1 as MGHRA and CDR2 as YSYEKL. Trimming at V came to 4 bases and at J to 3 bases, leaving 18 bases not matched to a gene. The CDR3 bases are TGCGCCAGCAGCCGAGACCTGACAGGGGGCCCAATCCTCCTCTACGAGCAGTACTTC. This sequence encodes CASSRDLTGGPILLYEQYF.

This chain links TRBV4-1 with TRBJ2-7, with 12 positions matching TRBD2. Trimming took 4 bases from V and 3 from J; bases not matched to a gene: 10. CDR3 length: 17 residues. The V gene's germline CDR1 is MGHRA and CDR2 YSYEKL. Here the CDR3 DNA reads TGCGCCAGCAGCCTGCCTTGGACTAGCGGGAAGGTCTACGAGCAGTACTTC. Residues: CASSLPWTSGKVYEQYF.

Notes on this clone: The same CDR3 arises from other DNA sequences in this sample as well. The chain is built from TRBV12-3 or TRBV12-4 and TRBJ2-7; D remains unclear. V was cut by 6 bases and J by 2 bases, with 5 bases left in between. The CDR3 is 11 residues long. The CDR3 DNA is TGTGCCAGCAGCCGAGCCTACGAGCAGTACTTC. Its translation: CASSRAYEQYF.